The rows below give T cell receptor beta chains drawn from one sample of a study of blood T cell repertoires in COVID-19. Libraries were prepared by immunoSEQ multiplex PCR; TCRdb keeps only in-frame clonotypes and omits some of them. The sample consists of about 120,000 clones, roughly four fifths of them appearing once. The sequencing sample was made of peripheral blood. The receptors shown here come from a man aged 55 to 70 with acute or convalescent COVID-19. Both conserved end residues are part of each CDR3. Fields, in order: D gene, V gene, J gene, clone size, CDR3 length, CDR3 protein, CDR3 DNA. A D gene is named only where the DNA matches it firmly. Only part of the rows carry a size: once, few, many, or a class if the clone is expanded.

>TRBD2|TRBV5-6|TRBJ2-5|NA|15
CASSGNSGREETQYF
TGTGCCAGCAGCGGAAATAGCGGGAGGGAGGAGACCCAGTACTTC
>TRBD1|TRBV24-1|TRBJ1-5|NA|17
CATSDNNRGGRNQPQHF
TGTGCCACCAGTGACAATAACAGGGGGGGGCGTAATCAGCCCCAGCATTTT
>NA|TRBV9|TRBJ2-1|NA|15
CASSPPRGSYNEQFF
TGTGCCAGCAGTCCTCCTCGGGGCTCCTACAATGAGCAGTTCTTC
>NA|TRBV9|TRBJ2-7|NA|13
CASSVGQFYEQYF
TGTGCCAGCAGCGTAGGACAGTTCTACGAGCAGTACTTC
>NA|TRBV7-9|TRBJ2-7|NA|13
CASSLSTGDEQYF
TGTGCCAGCAGCCTTTCCACGGGGGACGAGCAGTACTTC
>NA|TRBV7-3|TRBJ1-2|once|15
CASSPTPGSPYGYTF
TGTGCCAGCAGCCCCACCCCGGGTTCCCCCTATGGCTACACCTTC
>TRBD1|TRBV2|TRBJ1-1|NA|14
CATSADRAGTEAFF
TGTGCCACTTCCGCGGACAGGGCGGGGACTGAAGCTTTCTTT
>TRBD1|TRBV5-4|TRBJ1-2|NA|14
CASSLIAGGYGYTF
TGTGCCAGCAGCTTGATCGCAGGGGGATATGGCTACACCTTC
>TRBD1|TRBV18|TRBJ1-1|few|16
CASSPPGDRGRTEAFF
TGTGCCAGCTCACCACCTGGAGACAGGGGTCGCACTGAAGCTTTCTTT
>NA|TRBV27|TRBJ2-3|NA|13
CASSQMASNTQYF
TGTGCCAGCAGTCAGATGGCATCCAATACGCAGTATTTT
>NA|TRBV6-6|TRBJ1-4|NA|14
CASSYVTGYGKLFF
TGTGCCAGCAGTTACGTCACAGGGTATGGAAAACTGTTTTTT
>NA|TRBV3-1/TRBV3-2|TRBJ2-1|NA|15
CASSQDLGLYNEQFF
TGTGCCAGCAGCCAAGATTTGGGCCTGTACAATGAGCAGTTCTTC
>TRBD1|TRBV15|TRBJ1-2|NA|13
CATSRDSPLGYTF
TGTGCCACCAGCCGGGACAGTCCTCTGGGCTACACCTTC
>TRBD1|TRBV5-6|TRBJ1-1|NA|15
CASSLMTGGNTEAFF
TGTGCCAGCAGCTTAATGACAGGGGGGAACACTGAAGCTTTCTTT
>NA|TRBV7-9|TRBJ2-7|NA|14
CASSSDSSIYEQYF
TGTGCCAGCAGCTCGGACAGTTCCATTTACGAGCAGTACTTC
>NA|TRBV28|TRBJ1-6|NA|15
CASSLLGQSNSPLHF
TGTGCCAGCTCCTTACTGGGCCAGAGTAATTCACCCCTCCACTTT
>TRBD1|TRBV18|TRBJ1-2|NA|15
CASSPGTGEGYGYTF
TGTGCCAGCTCACCCGGGACAGGGGAAGGCTATGGCTACACCTTC
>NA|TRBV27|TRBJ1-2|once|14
CASSPKGGDYGYTF
TGTGCCAGCAGTCCGAAGGGGGGGGACTATGGCTACACCTTC
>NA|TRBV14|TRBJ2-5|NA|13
CASSQDKEETQYF
TGTGCCAGCAGCCAAGATAAGGAGGAGACCCAGTACTTC
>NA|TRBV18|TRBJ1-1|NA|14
CASSPRGGRLEAFF
TGTGCCAGCTCACCCCGGGGGGGCCGTCTGGAAGCTTTCTTT
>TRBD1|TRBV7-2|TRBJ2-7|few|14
CASSLMTGTYEQYF
TGTGCCAGCAGCCTTATGACAGGGACCTACGAGCAGTACTTC
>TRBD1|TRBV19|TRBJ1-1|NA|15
CASSSWTGGRTEAFF
TGTGCCAGTAGCTCGTGGACAGGGGGGAGGACTGAAGCTTTCTTT
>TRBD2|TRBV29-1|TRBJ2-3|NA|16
CSVVGTSGVSTDTQYF
TGCAGCGTTGTTGGGACTAGCGGGGTTAGCACAGATACGCAGTATTTT
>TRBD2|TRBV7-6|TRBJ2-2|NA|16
CASSLVGTSDTGELFF
TGTGCCAGCAGCTTAGTCGGGACTAGCGACACCGGGGAGCTGTTTTTT
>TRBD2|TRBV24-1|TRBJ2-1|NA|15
CATSGGERGYNEQFF
TGTGCCACCAGTGGAGGCGAGCGGGGGTACAATGAGCAGTTCTTC
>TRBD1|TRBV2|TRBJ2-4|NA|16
CASNLPGTGPANIQYF
TGTGCCAGCAACCTCCCAGGGACAGGGCCCGCAAACATTCAGTACTTC
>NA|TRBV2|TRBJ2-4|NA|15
CASSDRGRAKNIQYF
TGTGCCAGCAGTGACAGGGGTCGCGCCAAAAACATTCAGTACTTC
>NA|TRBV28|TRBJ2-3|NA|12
CASSFITDTQYF
TGTGCCAGCAGTTTCATCACAGATACGCAGTATTTT
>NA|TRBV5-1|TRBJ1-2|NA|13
CASSLLPQAPGWF
TGCGCCAGCAGCTTGCTTCCCCAGGCCCCCGGTTGGTTC
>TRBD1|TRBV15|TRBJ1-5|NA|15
CATVMGQGGNQPQHF
TGTGCCACCGTTATGGGACAGGGGGGCAATCAGCCCCAGCATTTT
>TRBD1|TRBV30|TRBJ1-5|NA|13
CAWNRGDNQPQHF
TGTGCCTGGAACAGGGGGGACAATCAGCCCCAGCATTTT
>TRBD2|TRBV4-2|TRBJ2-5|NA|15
CASRVSGGGAETQYF
TGTGCCAGCAGAGTTAGCGGGGGGGGTGCGGAGACCCAGTACTTC
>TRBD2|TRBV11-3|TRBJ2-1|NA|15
CASARLAGGLDEQFF
TGTGCCAGCGCCCGCCTAGCGGGAGGGCTCGATGAGCAGTTCTTC
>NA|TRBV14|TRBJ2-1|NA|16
CASSPLGGASRDEQFF
TGTGCCAGCAGCCCCCTTGGGGGGGCCTCAAGGGATGAGCAGTTCTTC
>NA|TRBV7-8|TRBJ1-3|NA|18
CASSLTNRLSATGNTIYF
TGTGCCAGCAGCCTCACAAATCGACTCTCTGCGACGGGAAACACCATATATTTT
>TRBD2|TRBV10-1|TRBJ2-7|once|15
CASSGGPGLALEQYF
TGCGCCAGCAGTGGGGGTCCGGGACTAGCGCTCGAGCAGTACTTC
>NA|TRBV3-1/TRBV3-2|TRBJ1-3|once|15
CASSSRRGGGNTIYF
TGTGCCAGCAGCTCAAGACGCGGCGGAGGAAACACCATATATTTT
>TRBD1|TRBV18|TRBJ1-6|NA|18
CASSHPDRGQSIGSPLHF
TGTGCCAGCTCACACCCTGACAGGGGGCAATCCATCGGTTCACCCCTCCACTTT
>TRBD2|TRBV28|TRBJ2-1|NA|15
CASILTSGSYNEQFF
TGTGCCAGCATCCTGACTAGCGGCTCCTACAATGAGCAGTTCTTC
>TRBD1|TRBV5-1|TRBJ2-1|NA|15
CASSWTGGRNNEQFF
TGCGCCAGCAGCTGGACAGGGGGGAGGAACAATGAGCAGTTCTTC
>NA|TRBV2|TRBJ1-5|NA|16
CASRGGALPSNQPQHF
TGTGCCAGCAGGGGAGGGGCCCTCCCAAGCAATCAGCCCCAGCATTTT
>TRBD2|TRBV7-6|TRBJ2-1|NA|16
CASSLLAEVSYNEQFF
TGTGCCAGCAGCTTACTAGCGGAGGTCTCCTACAATGAGCAGTTCTTC
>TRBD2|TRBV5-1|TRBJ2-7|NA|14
CASSPTSGIHEQYF
TGCGCCAGCTCCCCGACTAGCGGGATCCACGAGCAGTACTTC
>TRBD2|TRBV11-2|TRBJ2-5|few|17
CASSLDSTSGRVTAQYF
TGTGCCAGCAGCTTAGATTCGACTAGCGGGAGGGTAACAGCCCAGTACTTC
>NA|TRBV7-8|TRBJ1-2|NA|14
CASSLVSGGNSYTF
TGTGCCAGCAGCTTAGTATCTGGGGGCAACAGCTACACCTTC
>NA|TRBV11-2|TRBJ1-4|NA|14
CASTFTLRDEKLFF
TGTGCCAGCACCTTCACTCTCCGGGATGAAAAACTGTTTTTT
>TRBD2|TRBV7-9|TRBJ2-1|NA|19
CASSLLGLAGGSSYNEQFF
TGTGCCAGCAGCTTATTGGGCCTAGCGGGGGGCAGCTCCTACAATGAGCAGTTCTTC
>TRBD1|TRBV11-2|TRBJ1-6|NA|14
CASSTDRGNSPLHF
TGTGCCAGCAGCACAGACAGGGGGAACTCACCCCTCCACTTT
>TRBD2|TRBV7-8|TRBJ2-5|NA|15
CASSLVGGRVETQYF
TGTGCCAGCAGCTTAGTCGGCGGGAGGGTAGAGACCCAGTACTTC
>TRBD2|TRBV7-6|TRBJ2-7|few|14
CASSLTSGSFEQYF
TGTGCCAGCAGCTTGACTAGCGGGAGTTTCGAGCAGTACTTC
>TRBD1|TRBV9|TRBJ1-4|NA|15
CASSPRDRSNEKLFF
TGTGCCAGCAGCCCCCGGGACAGGTCTAATGAAAAACTGTTTTTT
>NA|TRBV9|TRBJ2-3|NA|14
CASSARPTMDTQYF
TGTGCCAGCAGCGCTAGACCCACCATGGATACGCAGTATTTT
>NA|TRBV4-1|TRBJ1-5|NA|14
CASSHTQGGQPQHF
TGCGCCAGCAGCCATACACAGGGTGGCCAGCCCCAGCATTTT
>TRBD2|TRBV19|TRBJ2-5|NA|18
CASSIRHAPVGRGETQYF
TGTGCCAGTAGTATTCGCCATGCCCCCGTCGGGAGGGGGGAGACCCAGTACTTC